The clone carrying this T cell receptor beta chain was observed once. Its target is not known. Measured with immunoSEQ multiplex PCR; TCRdb has only the in-frame clones, and not every one. Found here are some 85,000 clones, roughly 88% of them singletons; the top ten hold roughly 0.3%. This record belongs to a study of OX40 agonist ivuxolimab in advanced cancers. Turning to the study itself: 40% to 50% of patients had received prior checkpoint inhibitor therapy. Study conclusions and caveats: CD4+ and CD8+ T cells in blood underwent clonal expansion by week 6 at 0.1 to 3.0 mg/kg.

Sample: CD4+ or CD8+ T cells sorted from blood, taken in a trial of the OX40 agonist ivuxolimab. The TCR comes from an adult with an advanced solid tumor such as melanoma, head and neck, liver or kidney cancer.

CDR3 amino acids: CASSLVGDRGREKLFF. The CDR3 DNA reads as TGTGCCAGCAGCTTAGTCGGTGACAGGGGGCGCGAAAAACTGTTTTTT. The chain recombines TRBV7-6 with TRBJ1-4; 10 positions agree with TRBD1. CDR1 is SGHVS, CDR2 FNYEAQ, per germline. The V and J ends lost 1 base and 8 bases, in that order; junction bases with no gene match: 7. The CDR3 runs 16 residues.